The 15 T cell receptor beta chains below come from one sample, sequenced in a study of tumor-infiltrating lymphocytes in primary liver carcinoma (dated by TCRdb to 2015 to 2018). Total RNA and DNA were co-extracted without cell sorting from 20-30 mg of bulk tissue using the AllPrep DNA/RNA mini kit. Sequencing used an Illumina HiSeq 2500. TCRbeta-specific cDNA was reverse-transcribed from roughly 500 ng total RNA using a constant-region primer and ProtoScript II reverse transcriptase. Three nested multiplex PCR rounds, following a slightly modified ARM-PCR procedure, were used to build the TCRbeta libraries. Each of the first two PCR rounds ran for 9 to 11 cycles using multiplex TRBV1-TRBV30 forward primers together with a Cbeta reverse primer. The public reads were run again by TCRdb, first through fastp at Q25 and then through MiXCR, and only productive beta chains were kept. Each entry is one CDR3 protein sequence, shown with its most common DNA and genes. Across this sample there are roughly 22,000 distinct CDR3 sequences, with over 75% seen only once. The ten largest clones capture under 40% of the sample.

The sample taken for sequencing was liver tumor tissue from sampling region 2. This specimen's cell subset or site label, interpreted: tumor region T2, inferior pole. These receptors were collected from a woman in her 30s with primary liver carcinoma and hepatitis B virus infection.

This clonotype was counted a single time. This is likely a read error, given that the CDR3 carries no conserved phenylalanine or tryptophan at its end. The J gene is TRBJ2-3, the V gene TRBV11-2, with 10 bases lining up with TRBD2. Germline V gene data show CDR1 as SGHAT and CDR2 as FQNNGV. With V trimmed by 7 bases and J by 6 bases, 10 bases remained unmatched. The CDR3 is 15 residues long. The CDR3 bases are TGTGCCAGCACCTCAGGAAGCGGGAGGGCTGATACGCAGTATCTT. It is translated as CASTSGSGRADTQYL.

By frequency in the sample, this clonotype is large (0.1 to 1%). V gene TRBV11-1 combines with J gene TRBJ2-7; unclear D gene. V lost 0 bases and J lost 0, with 6 bases in between. CDR3 length: 14 residues. Germline V lookup: CDR1 SGHAT, CDR2 FQDESV (reference sequence). The CDR3 DNA is TGTGCCAGCAGCTTAGCGACGGCCTCCTACGAGCAGTACTTC. It yields the protein CASSLATASYEQYF.

There are many counts of this clonotype. The rearrangement joins TRBV6-5 to TRBJ1-1; TRBD1 matches at 8 bases. The V segment lost 2 bases and the J segment 5 bases; nucleotides outside the gene matches: 1. Germline V gives CDR1 MNHEY, CDR2 SVGAGI. The CDR3 contains 13 residues. In nucleotides, the CDR3 is TGTGCCAGCAGTTACGACAGGGGAACTGAAGCTTTCTTT. This encodes CASSYDRGTEAFF.

This clonotype was counted only a few times. One end of the junction varies from germline; a read error may be responsible. This rearrangement joins TRBV4-2 to TRBJ1-1, with TRBD1 as a possible D gene (5 bases). Looked up from germline, CDR1 is LGHNA and CDR2 is YNFKEQ. The CDR3 loop spans 16 amino acids. The CDR3 here is CASSPVEGRGNTESFF. The CDR3, as DNA: TGTGCTAGCAGCCCCGTCGAGGGGAGAGGGAATACTGAATCTTTCTTT.

A remark on this clonotype: Since no conserved phenylalanine or tryptophan closes the CDR3, a read error is the likely cause. The chain employs TRBV29-1 and TRBJ2-7; no clear D. The CDR3 sequence is 16 residues long. Germline V gene sequence: CDR1 SQVTM, CDR2 ANQGSEA. The CDR3 is CSAEVLGRAYSYEQYL. Here the CDR3 DNA reads TGCAGCGCTGAAGTCCTGGGTCGGGCCTACTCCTACGAGCAGTACCTC.

The gene calls are TRBV5-5 and TRBJ2-3, with D possibly TRBD2 on 5 matching bases. CDR1 SGHKS and CDR2 YYEKEE come from the germline V gene (reference sequence). This CDR3 region has 15 residues. Trimming stripped 2 bases from V and 9 bases from J, with 19 bases between. The CDR3 region has the DNA TGTGCCAGCAGCTTTACTGACGGGATAGCAAAAACGCAGTATTTT. It specifies CASSFTDGIAKTQYF.

A word on this clonotype: This clone may be a read error of a much larger clone one base away. J is TRBJ2-3 and V is TRBV29-1; D not certain. The CDR3 is made up of 14 amino acids. Germline V lookup: CDR1 SQVTM, CDR2 ANQGSEA. Between the trimmed V and J ends, which lost 3 bases and 1 base, there was a span of 11 bases. CDR3 DNA sequence: TGCAGCGTTGATGCCCGAGGTTGCACAGATACGCAGTATTTT. It yields the protein CSVDARGCTDTQYF.

In the case of this clonotype: A clone one base away is much larger, so this may be a read error. The chain recombines TRBV28 with TRBJ1-4; a possible D gene is TRBD1 (6 bases). CDR1 and CDR2 (germline): MDHEN, SYDVKM. Deletions cut 7 bases from V and 8 bases from J, with 17 bases between. The CDR3 covers 14 residues. This CDR3 reads CASMARGAREKLFF. As DNA, the CDR3 is TGTGCCAGCATGGCCCGGGGGGCAAGAGAAAAACTGTTTTTT.

Details on this clonotype: A junction boundary mismatches the germline segment, possibly from a read error. The chain combines TRBV11-2 with TRBJ1-2; D remains unclear. The CDR3 length is 14 residues. Germline values: CDR1 SGHAT, CDR2 FQNNGV. The CDR3 bases are TGTACCAGCAGCTTAAGGGAATTTAACTATGGCTACACCTTC. Translation gives CTSSLREFNYGYTF.

As to this clonotype: The missing conserved phenylalanine or tryptophan at the end of this CDR3 makes a read error likely. The chain uses TRBV6-6 and TRBJ1-3; D uncertain. The CDR3 is 18 amino acids. Germline CDR1 MNHNY, CDR2 SVGAGI (reference sequence). The CDR3, as DNA: TGTGCAGGCAGTTACTCCGGCCTGGGTGGGGAATCTGGAAACACCATATATCTT. The encoded protein is CAGSYSGLGGESGNTIYL.

The genes are TRBV28 and TRBJ2-7; 8 bases fit TRBD1. CDR1 and CDR2 from the germline V gene are MDHEN and SYDVKM. This CDR3 spans 14 amino acids. Trimming took 7 bases from V and 1 from J; bases not matched to a gene: 6. CDR3: CASKGDRNSYEQYF. CDR3 nucleotide sequence: TGTGCCAGCAAGGGGGACAGGAATTCCTACGAGCAGTACTTC.

This clonotype was counted many times. This chain connects TRBV6-6 to TRBJ2-7; maybe TRBD2 (6 bases). Germline CDR1 is MNHNY and CDR2 is SVGAGI (reference sequence). CDR3 size: 13 residues. Trimming stripped 6 bases from V and 6 bases from J, with 15 bases between. Here the CDR3 reads CASRKDGTGEQYF. The CDR3 DNA follows: TGTGCCAGCAGGAAGGACGGGACTGGCGAGCAGTACTTC.

About this clonotype: This may stem from a read error, because a much larger clone lies one nucleotide away. This chain joins TRBV6-5 and TRBJ2-5, with no clear D. The germline V gene encodes CDR1 MNHEY and CDR2 SVGAGI. There are 13 residues in the CDR3. V was clipped by 0 bases and J by 5 bases, with 7 bases between them. Here the CDR3 DNA reads TGTGCCAGCAGTTACTCTTATTGGGAGACCCAGTACTTC. Its protein product is CASSYSYWETQYF.

As for this clonotype: A read error may account for a junction end that differs from germline. The J gene is TRBJ2-2, the V gene TRBV11-2, with D perhaps TRBD2 (5 bases). The CDR3 contains 16 residues. From germline, CDR1 is SGHAT and CDR2 FQNNGV. The CDR3 DNA sequence: TGTGCCAACAGCCCCGATCCCCAATTGAACACCGGGGAGCTTTATTTT. Translated, it gives CANSPDPQLNTGELYF.

Details on this clonotype: One end of the junction varies from germline; a read error may be responsible. The V gene is TRBV6-6, the J gene TRBJ2-3; D gene uncertain. This CDR3 has 17 residues. Germline V CDR1 and CDR2: MNHNY, SVGAGI (reference sequence). CDR3 sequence reads: CVSSYQTGPPRTDTRYF. The CDR3 DNA reads as TGTGTCAGCAGTTACCAGACCGGACCTCCACGCACAGATACGCGGTATTTT.